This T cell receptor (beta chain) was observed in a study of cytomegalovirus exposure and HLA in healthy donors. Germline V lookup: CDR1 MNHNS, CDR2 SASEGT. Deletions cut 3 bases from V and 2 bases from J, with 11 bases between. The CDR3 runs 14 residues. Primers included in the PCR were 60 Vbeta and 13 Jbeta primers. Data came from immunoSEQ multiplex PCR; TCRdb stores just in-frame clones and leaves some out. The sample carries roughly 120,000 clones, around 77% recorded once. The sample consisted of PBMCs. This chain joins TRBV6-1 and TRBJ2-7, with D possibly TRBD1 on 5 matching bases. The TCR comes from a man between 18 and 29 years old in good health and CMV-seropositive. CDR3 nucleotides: TGTGCCAGCAGTGAGTGGCAGGGTCCCTACGAGCAGTACTTC. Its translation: CASSEWQGPYEQYF.